This TCR beta chain was recovered during a study of T cell repertoires in cytomegalovirus infection. TCRdb reanalysed the reads using MiXCR and keeps one entry per CDR3 protein. The data contain 900,000 to 950,000 distinct CDR3 sequences, around 30% of them singletons. Comments on this clonotype: Antigen specificity is unknown.

The V gene lost 3 bases and the J gene lost 4 bases, with 13 bases spanning the gap. This CDR3 is built from 15 residues. Germline V CDR1 and CDR2: SNHLY, FYNNEI. The chain uses TRBV2 and TRBJ1-3; no definite D call. The sequence derives from a human donor in good health (CMV status not recorded). Some clones in this sample may be carry-over from other donors' samples. Source: cultured CD8+ T cells from PBMCs, taken from culture after CMV antigen stimulation. CDR3 sequence: CASSDPRDEGNTIYF. CDR3 nucleotides: TGTGCCAGCAGTGATCCCCGGGATGAGGGAAACACCATATATTTT. Using reference TRBV2 and TRBJ1-3 for the parts outside the CDR3, the full variable domain is EPEVTQTPSHQVTQMGQEVILRCVPISNHLYFYWYRQILGQKVEFLVSFYNNEISEKSEIFDDQFSVERPDGSNFTLKIRSTKLEDSAMYFCASSDPRDEGNTIYFGEGSWLTVV.